These T cell receptor beta chains were read from a single sample in a study of shared clonotypes between healthy human individuals. Sequenced by immunoSEQ multiplex PCR; TCRdb stores in-frame clones only, minus some. The data show around 1,900,000 clones, over 85% seen once. The sequencing input was naive CD8+ T cells from PBMCs. All receptors come from a man in his late teens or twenties in good health. Some clones in this sample may be carry-over from other donors' samples. The CDR3 runs from the conserved cysteine through the conserved F or W. D genes are given only for firm matches. Size tells how often a clone was seen (once, few, many) or the class of an expanded clone, and some rows leave it out.

j_call,v_call,d_call,clone_size,cdr3_nt,cdr3_aa
TRBJ2-3,TRBV27,TRBD2,NA,TGTGCCAGCCGAGAACTAGCGGGAGCTGCAGATACGCAGTATTTT,CASRELAGAADTQYF
TRBJ2-3,TRBV2,NA,once,TGTGCCGTCCTCTCGCAAGGTGTCACAGATACGCAGTATTTT,CAVLSQGVTDTQYF
TRBJ2-7,TRBV28,TRBD1,NA,TGTGCCAGCAGTGGGACAGGGGGCCTCTACGAGCAGTACTTC,CASSGTGGLYEQYF
TRBJ2-1,TRBV9,NA,NA,TGTGCCAGCAGCGTAGCCGGGGGAAACAATGAGCAGTTCTTC,CASSVAGGNNEQFF
TRBJ2-7,TRBV9,TRBD2,NA,TGTGCCAGCAGCGTGGCGGCGGGAGCCCCCGAGCAGTACTTC,CASSVAAGAPEQYF
TRBJ1-1,TRBV5-6,TRBD1,NA,TGTGCCAGCAGCCGAGGGGGCAACACTGAAGCTTTCTTT,CASSRGGNTEAFF
TRBJ2-2,TRBV5-1,NA,NA,TGCGCCAGCAGCCCACTCCACAGGGCTAACACCGGGGAGCTGTTTTTT,CASSPLHRANTGELFF
TRBJ2-7,TRBV5-4,TRBD2,NA,TGTGCCAGCAGCTTTAGCGGGGTCACCTACGAGCAGTACTTC,CASSFSGVTYEQYF
TRBJ2-7,TRBV7-2,NA,once,TGTGCCAGCAGCTTATTAGGCCAACTCTACTACGAGCAGTACTTC,CASSLLGQLYYEQYF
TRBJ1-2,TRBV6-1,NA,NA,TGTGCCAGCAGTGGGACAGCCCTTGGCTACACCTTC,CASSGTALGYTF
TRBJ2-3,TRBV7-9,NA,NA,TGTGCCAGCAGCCGTGGGGCAGATACGCAGTATTTT,CASSRGADTQYF
TRBJ2-7,TRBV12-5,NA,NA,TGTGCTAGCGATAACCGGCACCGAGCCTACGAGCAGTACTTC,CASDNRHRAYEQYF
TRBJ2-7,TRBV4-1,NA,NA,TGCGCCAGCAGCCCCCGCGCCTACGAGCAGTACTTC,CASSPRAYEQYF
TRBJ2-7,TRBV7-8,NA,NA,TGTGCCAGCAGCTTACCGGCGGGGCTGATCTACGAGCAGTACTTC,CASSLPAGLIYEQYF
TRBJ2-2,TRBV7-9,NA,once,TGTGCCAGCATCAGACCCCGGGGCGGGGAGCTGTTTTTT,CASIRPRGGELFF
TRBJ1-1,TRBV5-8,NA,NA,TGTGCCAGCAGCGAATACAGGGTGACGAACACTGAAGCTTTCTTT,CASSEYRVTNTEAFF
TRBJ2-7,TRBV7-9,NA,NA,TGTGCCAGCACCCCCCGGGACAACTACGAGCAGTACTTC,CASTPRDNYEQYF
TRBJ2-7,TRBV5-4,NA,NA,TGTGCCAGCAGCTTAAGCGTAGGGCATGACGAGCAGTACTTC,CASSLSVGHDEQYF
TRBJ2-1,TRBV7-9,NA,NA,TGTGCCAGCAGCGGAAAAAGGGAGATATCGTTCTTC,CASSGKREISFF
TRBJ1-1,TRBV29-1,NA,few,TGCAGCGTTGAAAGCGGCAGCTCAGGGGCTTTCTTT,CSVESGSSGAFF
TRBJ1-2,TRBV6-5,NA,NA,TGTGCCAGCAGTCCCCAGAGGGGAAGTAACTATGGCTACACCTTC,CASSPQRGSNYGYTF
TRBJ2-1,TRBV7-8,NA,NA,TGTGCCAGCAGCTTAGTCAGGGCAGCTCGGAACAATGAGCAGTTCTTC,CASSLVRAARNNEQFF
TRBJ1-1,TRBV9,NA,NA,TGTGCCAGCAGCGCCGGCGGGAACACTGAAGCTTTCTTT,CASSAGGNTEAFF
TRBJ2-7,TRBV28,NA,NA,TGTGCCAGCAGTTTAACTACCGAGGGCGGAGACGAGCAGTACTTC,CASSLTTEGGDEQYF
TRBJ1-2,TRBV7-8,TRBD1,NA,TGTGCCAGCAGCACCCGACAGGGGACCAACTATGGCTACACCTTC,CASSTRQGTNYGYTF
TRBJ2-7,TRBV11-2,TRBD2,NA,TGTGCCAGCAGCTTGTTTTCCAGGACTAGCGGTGATTACGAGCAGTACTTC,CASSLFSRTSGDYEQYF
TRBJ1-5,TRBV15,TRBD1,NA,TGTGCCACCACCCACAGGGGGGCCAATCAGCCCCAGCATTTT,CATTHRGANQPQHF
TRBJ1-2,TRBV27,NA,few,TGTGCCAGCAGGGCTACTAACTATGGCTACACCTTC,CASRATNYGYTF
TRBJ2-7,TRBV5-4,NA,NA,TGTGCCAGCAGCCTCATGGGCTACGAGCAGTACTTC,CASSLMGYEQYF
TRBJ1-2,TRBV28,NA,NA,TGTGCCAGCAGTTTAATACAGGTCCGATATGGCTACACCTTC,CASSLIQVRYGYTF
TRBJ2-1,TRBV14,NA,NA,TGTGCCAGCAGCCAAGATAGGAGGGTGGTGTCCTACAATGAGCAGTTCTTC,CASSQDRRVVSYNEQFF
TRBJ2-7,TRBV5-1,NA,NA,TGCGCCAGCAGCTTGGGGTTATGGGAAGGATCGAGAGAGCAGTACTTC,CASSLGLWEGSREQYF
TRBJ2-2,TRBV27,TRBD1,NA,TGTGCCAGCAGTTTACCGACAGGGGGGGATAAACCCACCGGGGAGCTGTTTTTT,CASSLPTGGDKPTGELFF
TRBJ2-5,TRBV5-6,TRBD2,NA,TGTGCCAGCAGCTTCGCGGGAGGGCCTGCAGAGACCCAGTACTTC,CASSFAGGPAETQYF
TRBJ2-1,TRBV9,NA,NA,TGTGCCAGCAGCGGACTTTCCTCTTCGGAGTTGTTCTTC,CASSGLSSSELFF
TRBJ2-1,TRBV11-1,TRBD2,NA,TGTGCCAGCAGCCTCAGCGGGAGCTCCTACAATGAGCAGTTCTTC,CASSLSGSSYNEQFF
TRBJ2-1,TRBV27,NA,NA,TGTGCCAGCAGTTTTGGCGGGCTACCACTTAACAATGAGCAGTTCTTC,CASSFGGLPLNNEQFF
TRBJ1-2,TRBV7-9,NA,NA,TGTGCCAGCAGCCCGGAGATTAACTATGGCTACACCTTC,CASSPEINYGYTF
TRBJ1-2,TRBV7-2,TRBD1,NA,TGTGCCAGCAGCTTAGGGACAGGGTCCGGCTATGGCTACACCTTC,CASSLGTGSGYGYTF
TRBJ2-5,TRBV7-2,TRBD2,NA,TGTGCCAGCAGCTCCCCTTTAGCGGGAGTGGGCCGGGAGACCCAGTACTTC,CASSSPLAGVGRETQYF
TRBJ2-7,TRBV5-1,NA,NA,TGCGCCAGCAGCTCCCTGGAGGGGGAGTCGGCCTACGAGCAGTACTTC,CASSSLEGESAYEQYF